The 26 T cell receptor beta chains in this list originate from one sample, sequenced in a study of T cells in tumors after PD-1 blockade. Only in-frame clones appear in the TCRdb table, and some are missing; sequencing was by immunoSEQ multiplex PCR. The data contain roughly 13,000 clones, 55% to 75% of them seen just once; the ten biggest clones take up more than 30%. Material: tumor tissue, obtained after anti-PD-1 treatment. All receptors derive from a human donor with cutaneous squamous cell carcinoma.

V is TRBV7-9 and J is TRBJ2-3; 8 nucleotides agree with TRBD2. Germline V gene lookup returns CDR1 SEHNR and CDR2 FQNEAQ (reference sequence). CDR3 length equals 13 residues. With 6 bases clipped from V and 6 bases from J, the junction kept 5 bases outside the gene matches. The CDR3, as DNA: TGTGCCAGCAGACCCTCTAGCGGGGATACGCAGTATTTT. It is translated as CASRPSSGDTQYF.

The chain uses TRBV16 and TRBJ2-1, with 8 bases fitting TRBD1. V gave up 1 base and J gave up 4 bases; unmatched junction bases: 0. The germline gives CDR1 KGHSY, CDR2 FQNENV. The CDR3 loop spans 14 amino acids. CDR3 nucleotide sequence: TGTGCCAGCAGCCAATGGGACAGGTACAATGAGCAGTTCTTC. Translating it yields CASSQWDRYNEQFF.

V gene TRBV6-1 combines with J gene TRBJ2-1; 11 bases map to TRBD2. CDR3 size: 15 residues. CDR1 is MNHNS and CDR2 is SASEGT in the germline V gene. J gave up 3 bases and V 2 bases, and 0 bases lay outside the gene matches. The CDR3 sequence: CASSELAGGYNEQFF. The CDR3, as DNA: TGTGCCAGCAGTGAACTAGCGGGGGGCTACAATGAGCAGTTCTTC.

The chain uses TRBV6-1 and TRBJ1-1; D gene uncertain. CDR1 and CDR2 (germline): MNHNS, SASEGT. V gave up 3 bases and J gave up 1 base, with 6 bases separating them. This CDR3 contains 13 residues. CDR3 region: CASSDQPNTEAFF. CDR3 sequence (DNA): TGTGCCAGCAGTGATCAGCCGAACACTGAAGCTTTCTTT.

This chain uses TRBV28 with TRBJ1-5; 10 bases match TRBD1. The CDR3 spans 15 residues. Germline V gene data show CDR1 as MDHEN and CDR2 as SYDVKM. V lost 6 bases, J lost 5 bases, and 7 bases stayed unmatched. The chain's CDR3 is CASSKRTGGYQPQHF. CDR3 DNA sequence: TGTGCCAGCAGCAAAAGGACAGGGGGGTATCAGCCCCAGCATTTT.

This clone was observed a few times. J is TRBJ2-1 and V is TRBV6-4, with 15 bases that match TRBD2. The CDR3 has 15 amino acids. The V segment lost 4 bases and the J segment 7 bases; nucleotides outside the gene matches: 2. Germline lookup yields CDR1 MRHNA and CDR2 SNTAGT. Here the CDR3 reads CASSGGTSGGNEQFF. The CDR3 DNA reads TGTGCCAGCAGTGGCGGGACTAGCGGGGGGAATGAGCAGTTCTTC.

This clone was seen only once. This rearrangement joins TRBV5-4 to TRBJ2-7, with TRBD1 matching over 9 bases. Trimming cost V 0 bases and J 3 bases; bases outside gene matches: 4. This CDR3 is 15 amino acids long. Germline V gene lookup returns CDR1 SGHNT and CDR2 YYREEE (reference sequence). CDR3 sequence (DNA): TGTGCCAGCAGCTTGGGGTCGACAGGGGGCTACGAGCAGTACTTC. Protein sequence: CASSLGSTGGYEQYF.

The gene calls are TRBV9 and TRBJ1-1; D ambiguous. The CDR3 is made up of 13 amino acids. Germline V CDR1 and CDR2: SGDLS, YYNGEE. Trimming left V 1 base short and J 6 bases short, with 10 bases between. This CDR3 reads CASSVSLGSEAFF. CDR3 nucleotides: TGTGCCAGCAGCGTATCATTGGGGTCTGAAGCTTTCTTT.

J is TRBJ2-1 and V is TRBV5-1, with TRBD2 matching 9 bases. Per germline, CDR1 SGHRS and CDR2 YFSETQ. The CDR3 covers 14 residues. With V trimmed by 8 bases and J by 5 bases, 8 bases remained unmatched. The CDR3 sequence: CASREASGNNEQFF. The CDR3 DNA is TGCGCCAGTCGCGAGGCTAGCGGGAACAATGAGCAGTTCTTC.

This chain links TRBV3-1 (or the pseudogene TRBV3-2) with TRBJ2-7; D is possibly TRBD1 (7 bases). Germline V gene sequence: CDR1 LGHDT, CDR2 YNNKEL (reference sequence). Trimming cost V 4 bases and J 6 bases, with 16 bases left between them. The CDR3 extends over 14 amino acids. CDR3 in DNA: TGTGCCAGCAGCCGAGACTACAGGGGAGGCGAGCAGTACTTC. It encodes CASSRDYRGGEQYF.

J is TRBJ2-6 and V is TRBV7-2, with unresolved D. The CDR3 totals 15 residues. The V end was cut by 6 bases, the J end by 2 bases, with 11 bases between. Germline values: CDR1 SGHTA, CDR2 FQGNSA. The CDR3 nucleotides read TGTGCCAGCAGATCCTCGGGCGCTGGGGCCAACGTCCTGACTTTC. Translated, it gives CASRSSGAGANVLTF.

This clone was observed a few times. The rearrangement uses TRBV5-4 and TRBJ1-2; no clear D gene. V was clipped by 1 base and J by 6 bases, with 7 bases between them. The CDR3 is 12 amino acids. Germline V gene data show CDR1 as SGHNT and CDR2 as YYREEE (reference sequence). CDR3 DNA: TGTGCCAGCAGCTTGAACTCGGATGGCTACACCTTC. Its protein is CASSLNSDGYTF.

This chain connects TRBV5-3 to TRBJ2-5; D possibly uses TRBD1 or TRBD2 (5 bases each). TRBV5-3 is flagged as an ORF with uncertain function. The CDR3 covers 11 residues. V lost 10 bases to trimming and J lost 3 bases, with 10 bases between them. In nucleotides, the CDR3 is TGTGCCGGGGGACGGAAAGAGACCCAGTACTTC. Protein product: CAGGRKETQYF.

This clone has a handful of counts. The V and J genes are TRBV6-6 and TRBJ2-1; 10 positions agree with TRBD2. Per the germline V gene, CDR1 is MNHNY and CDR2 is SVGAGI (reference sequence). After removal of 6 bases from V and 5 bases from J, the junction contained 7 bases not matched to a gene. This CDR3 has 15 residues. CDR3 bases: TGTGCCAGCAGAGGGGGGACTAGCGAGAACAATGAGCAGTTCTTC. This gives the protein CASRGGTSENNEQFF.

V and J are TRBV27 and TRBJ2-7, with D uncertain. Per the germline V gene, CDR1 is MNHEY and CDR2 is SMNVEV (reference sequence). This CDR3 has 15 amino acids. V was cut by 3 bases and J by 0 bases, with 12 bases left in between. The CDR3 is CASSFYGHNSYEQYF. The CDR3 nucleotides are TGTGCCAGCAGTTTTTATGGCCATAACTCCTACGAGCAGTACTTC.

By its share, this clone is medium-sized. The rearrangement links TRBV7-8 to TRBJ2-1, with a weak D call TRBD2 (6 bases). The length of the CDR3 is 16 residues. Germline V lookup: CDR1 SGHVS, CDR2 FQNEAQ. Trimming left V 5 bases short and J 1 base short, with 15 bases between. This chain's CDR3 is CASSPGGDWSYNEQFF. The CDR3 coding sequence is TGTGCCAGCAGCCCAGGAGGGGACTGGTCCTACAATGAGCAGTTCTTC.

The chain links TRBV19 to TRBJ2-3, with 10 bases lining up with TRBD1. CDR1 and CDR2 (germline): LNHDA, SQIVND (reference sequence). V gave up 9 bases and J gave up 1 base; unmatched junction bases: 1. This CDR3 is 13 amino acids long. CDR3 residues: CASGTGGTDTQYF. The CDR3 nucleotides are TGTGCCAGCGGGACAGGGGGCACAGATACGCAGTATTTT.

This clone is labeled medium-sized. The gene calls are TRBV28 and TRBJ2-2; the D is unclear. This CDR3 region has 12 residues. Germline CDR1 reads MDHEN; CDR2 reads SYDVKM. V was cut by 3 bases and J by 5 bases, with 4 bases left in between. The CDR3 region has the DNA TGTGCCAGCAGTTTCATGACCGGGGAGCTGTTTTTT. Amino acids: CASSFMTGELFF.

The chain recombines TRBV5-8 with TRBJ2-2; maybe TRBD1 (6 bases). Per the germline V gene, CDR1 is SGHTS and CDR2 is YDEGEE. This CDR3 comprises 15 residues. Trimming shortened V by 3 bases and J by 0 bases, and 9 bases separated the two germline ends. In DNA, the CDR3 is TGTGCCAGCAGCTCAGGACAGCCGAACACCGGGGAGCTGTTTTTT. This sequence encodes CASSSGQPNTGELFF.

V is TRBV28 and J is TRBJ2-7; D unresolved. Trimming stripped 7 bases from V and 0 bases from J, with 10 bases between. The CDR3 extends over 13 amino acids. The V gene's germline CDR1 is MDHEN and CDR2 SYDVKM. The CDR3 here is CASNSLRSYEQYF. In DNA, the CDR3 is TGTGCCAGCAATAGCCTTCGCTCCTACGAGCAGTACTTC.

V and J are TRBV5-1 and TRBJ2-5; D assignment may be TRBD1 or TRBD2 (7 bases each). CDR3 length: 15 residues. Trimming cost V 4 bases and J 3 bases, with 16 bases left between them. Germline CDR1 and CDR2: SGHRS and YFSETQ. CDR3 in DNA: TGCGCCAGCAGCGCGGGGGACAGATTAAAAGAGACCCAGTACTTC. Protein product: CASSAGDRLKETQYF.

The rearrangement links TRBV18 to TRBJ2-7; weak D call: TRBD1 (5 bases). V lost 4 bases to trimming and J lost 3 bases, with 13 bases between them. Per germline, CDR1 KGHSH and CDR2 LQKENI. This CDR3 comprises 14 residues. The CDR3 nucleotides are TGTGCCAGCTCACTACAGGTCAATCTCTACGAGCAGTACTTC. This encodes CASSLQVNLYEQYF.

The rearrangement joins TRBV2 to TRBJ1-5; D remains ambiguous. The CDR3 loop spans 15 amino acids. Germline V gene lookup returns CDR1 SNHLY and CDR2 FYNNEI. V was clipped by 4 bases and J by 4 bases, with 14 bases between them. CDR3 region: CASSVIFLGNQPQHF. CDR3 nucleotide sequence: TGTGCCAGCAGTGTTATATTTCTGGGGAATCAGCCCCAGCATTTT.

This rearrangement joins TRBV7-5 to TRBJ1-3; the D call of TRBD1 is as the table states it, not checked on the DNA. TRBV7-5 is a pseudogene locus. The CDR3 totals 15 residues. In DNA form, the CDR3 reads TGTGTCAGAAGACACCTGGGGACAGGGCGAAACACCATATATTTT. It codes for CVRRHLGTGRNTIYF.

This clone was observed a few times. The chain links TRBV10-1 to TRBJ1-1; D not certain. CDR3 length: 13 amino acids. With 1 base removed from V and 7 bases from J, the gap between germline ends came to 10 bases. Germline values: CDR1 WNHNN, CDR2 SYGVQD (reference sequence). The DNA of the CDR3 is TGCGCCAGCAGTGAGTTTATGGGGAATGAAGCTTTCTTT. Translation gives CASSEFMGNEAFF.

This clone showed up just once. This chain uses TRBV5-1 with TRBJ2-3; D unresolved. Germline loops: CDR1 SGHRS, CDR2 YFSETQ. V lost 2 bases and J lost 6, with 16 bases in between. The CDR3 is 15 amino acids. CDR3: CASSLQTKTVDTQYF. The DNA for the CDR3 is TGCGCCAGCAGCTTACAGACCAAAACGGTGGATACGCAGTATTTT.